Listed below are T cell receptor beta chains from one sample, sequenced in a study of cytomegalovirus exposure and HLA in healthy donors. TCRdb's table, derived via immunoSEQ multiplex PCR, lists solely in-frame clones and lacks some. The table records about 120,000 clones, 78% of them present only once. Sequenced input: PBMCs. All receptors derive from a man aged 25-40 years in good health and CMV-seropositive. Each CDR3 is given with its conserved first and last residue.

J | V | CDR3
TRBJ2-7 | TRBV29-1 | CSVEDRQAKFYEQYF
TRBJ1-2 | TRBV6-5 | CASSEGPRGYGYTF
TRBJ2-1 | TRBV6-5 | CASSIAGTSDEQFF
TRBJ2-7 | TRBV28 | CASRPPGTPVRGEQYF
TRBJ1-5 | TRBV19 | CASSVTGTSEPQHF
TRBJ1-2 | TRBV7-6 | CASSLGGTNYGYTF
TRBJ1-2 | TRBV5-1 | CASSGSTGLYTF
TRBJ2-3 | TRBV19 | CASKWGQGSTDTQYF
TRBJ1-1 | TRBV30 | CAWSDRGWGNTEAFF
TRBJ2-4 | TRBV7-9 | CASSLQGLAKNIQYF
TRBJ2-3 | TRBV27 | CASSLSGLAGPPDTQYF
TRBJ1-4 | TRBV29-1 | CSVEQGSEKLFF
TRBJ2-7 | TRBV5-1 | CASSLGQYEQYF
TRBJ2-2 | TRBV28 | CASNPLARLRGELFF
TRBJ2-1 | TRBV6-5 | CASSRGAGAGNEQFF
TRBJ1-1 | TRBV10-1 | CASRAHRGSVHAFF
TRBJ2-3 | TRBV9 | CASSVAALTDTQYF
TRBJ2-5 | TRBV9 | CASSDKETQYF
TRBJ1-3 | TRBV10-3 | CAISTPYSGNTIYF
TRBJ2-1 | TRBV9 | CASSVDIARGNEQFF
TRBJ1-1 | TRBV29-1 | CSLGRDTEAFF
TRBJ1-5 | TRBV18 | CASSSTGGSGYNQPQHF
TRBJ2-2 | TRBV5-1 | CASSSDLTGELFF
TRBJ2-5 | TRBV5-1 | CASSSHLTSDGTQYF
TRBJ2-7 | TRBV4-2 | CASSQERLAGSYEQYF
TRBJ1-3 | TRBV30 | CAWSRGGNTIYF
TRBJ2-5 | TRBV6-5 | CASSYGREETQYF
TRBJ1-1 | TRBV7-9 | CASSLGQGAVDTEAFF